The 22 T cell receptor beta chains listed next were all sequenced from one sample in a study of tumor-infiltrating lymphocytes in primary liver carcinoma. A constant-region primer served to make TCR beta cDNA from approximately 490 ng total RNA. Three nested multiplex PCR rounds, a slightly modified ARM-PCR method, built the TCR beta libraries. TRBV1-TRBV30 forward primers and a C-beta reverse primer were used in the first two PCR rounds, which each ran for about 10 cycles. TCRdb itself ran the multiplex PCR reads through MiXCR, one entry per CDR3 protein. Among around 80,000 distinct CDR3 sequences listed, 69% were seen once. From unsorted bulk tissue weighing 20-30 mg, DNA and RNA were co-extracted. Sequencing input: tumor-adjacent normal liver tissue. These TCRs come from a man aged 35 to 55 with primary liver carcinoma and hepatitis B virus infection.

A remark on this clonotype: Germline and junction disagree at one end, which may indicate a read error. This chain links TRBV7-9 with TRBJ1-6, with D unclear. The CDR3 spans 14 residues. Germline CDR1 and CDR2: SEHNR and FQNEAQ (reference sequence). The CDR3 bases are TGTGCCAGCAGCTTAGAGGTGGCTTATTTACCCCTCCACTTC. Translating gives CASSLEVAYLPLHF.

As to this clonotype: A much larger clone is a single base away; this may be a read error. The V and J genes are TRBV28 and TRBJ2-1; D gene ambiguous. The CDR3 has 15 residues. Germline V gene sequence: CDR1 MDHEN, CDR2 SYDVKM. The DNA for the CDR3 is TGTGCCAGCAGCCCCCCTCCCAGCTCCTACAATGAGCTGTTCTTC. Its protein is CASSPPPSSYNELFF.

About this clonotype: One junction end disagrees with the germline gene, perhaps due to a read error. V and J are TRBV6-6 and TRBJ2-7; D uncertain. Germline V lookup: CDR1 MNHNY, CDR2 SVGAGI (reference sequence). This CDR3 region has 14 residues. This CDR3 reads CASSYSGRFGEHYF. DNA of the CDR3: TGTGCCAGCAGTTACTCTGGCAGGTTCGGCGAGCACTACTTC.

This clonotype showed up just a few times. Since no conserved phenylalanine or tryptophan closes the CDR3, a read error is the likely cause. V gene TRBV20-1 combines with J gene TRBJ2-1; a weak D match, TRBD2 (6 bases). Between the trimmed V and J ends, which lost 6 bases and 7 bases, there was a span of 10 bases. Germline V CDR1 and CDR2: DFQATT, SNEGSKA (reference sequence). This CDR3 region has 11 residues. CDR3 in amino acids: CSAESGNEQFL. The CDR3 DNA sequence: TGCAGTGCGGAAAGCGGGAATGAGCAGTTCTTA.

This sequence joins TRBV6-1 and TRBJ1-3; no clear D. Trimming cost V 7 bases and J 1 base, with 8 bases left between them. Germline loops: CDR1 MNHNS, CDR2 SASEGT. This CDR3 comprises 13 residues. The CDR3 sequence is CASNKRSGNTIYF. The CDR3 DNA reads TGTGCCAGCAATAAAAGGTCTGGAAACACCATATATTTT.

This clonotype was seen once. This CDR3 fails to terminate in the conserved phenylalanine or tryptophan, so it likely reflects a read error. V is TRBV4-3 and J is TRBJ2-2; D uncertain. This CDR3 is built from 16 residues. The V gene's germline CDR1 is LGHNA and CDR2 YSLEER. The CDR3 nucleotides read TGTGCCAGCAGCCAAAACCCAGAAGGAAACCCCGGGGAGCTGTTTCTT. This encodes CASSQNPEGNPGELFL.

A word on this clonotype: As the CDR3 is not closed by the conserved phenylalanine or tryptophan, this likely results from a read error. The V and J genes are TRBV2 and TRBJ1-5; D unresolved. Germline CDR1 reads SNHLY; CDR2 reads FYNNEI. The CDR3 extends over 14 amino acids. In nucleotides, the CDR3 is TGTGCCAGCACAGGCCCCAAGAGAAATCAGCTCCAGCATCTT. Protein: CASTGPKRNQLQHL.

The CDR3 DNA is TGTGCCAGCTCACTTACTCCGGGAGAGAGGGACTATGGCTACACCTTC. This gives the protein CASSLTPGERDYGYTF. The chain carries TRBV18 and TRBJ1-2; D is ambiguous. The V end lost 4 bases, the J end lost 3 bases, and 18 bases lay between the germline ends. CDR3 length: 16 amino acids. Germline V gene lookup returns CDR1 KGHSH and CDR2 LQKENI.

Comments on this clonotype: Given the absence of the conserved phenylalanine or tryptophan at the CDR3 end, a read error is likely. The CDR3 here is CASSLSGIYEQYL. The CDR3 DNA sequence: TGTGCCAGCAGCCTGAGCGGAATCTACGAGCAGTACCTC. The chain employs TRBV14 and TRBJ2-7, with a tentative D call TRBD2 (5 bases). Germline CDR1 is SGHDN and CDR2 is FVKESK. The length of the CDR3 is 13 residues. The V gene lost 4 bases and the J gene lost 3 bases, with 10 bases spanning the gap.

This clonotype was picked up a small number of times. The chain uses TRBV5-1 and TRBJ2-3; D is ambiguous. The CDR3 contains 13 residues. Trimming stripped 2 bases from V and 6 bases from J, with 10 bases between. CDR1 SGHRS and CDR2 YFSETQ come from the germline V gene. As DNA, the CDR3 is TGCGCCAGCAGCTTCACCGACGGGGATACGCAGTATTTT. Its translation is CASSFTDGDTQYF.

Comment on this clonotype: At one end, the junction sequence differs from germline, possibly due to a read error. The chain uses TRBV7-9 and TRBJ2-7, with D unclear. Germline V CDR1 and CDR2: SEHNR, FQNEAQ (reference sequence). The CDR3 totals 11 residues. The CDR3 DNA reads TGTGTCAGCAGCTTTGGGTACAAGCAGTACTTC. Translating it yields CVSSFGYKQYF.

This clonotype showed up just a few times. A much larger clone lies one base from this, so it may be a read error. V usage is TRBV7-9 and J usage is TRBJ2-7, with D unresolved. The germline gives CDR1 SEHNR, CDR2 FQNEAQ (reference sequence). The CDR3 contains 14 residues. This CDR3 reads CASSSSWVPYDQYF. The CDR3 DNA is TGTGCCAGCAGCTCATCTTGGGTTCCGTACGATCAGTACTTC.

In its sample, this clonotype was seen many times. This chain links TRBV28 with TRBJ2-5; TRBD1 matches at 8 bases. CDR3 length: 13 residues. CDR1 is MDHEN, CDR2 SYDVKM, per germline. The trim removed 6 bases at V and 13 bases at J, leaving 13 bases unmatched. This chain's CDR3 is CASSVTRDRGRYF. CDR3 DNA sequence: TGTGCCAGCAGCGTCACCCGCGACAGGGGTCGGTACTTC. The variable domain in full, with the rest retrieved from reference TRBV28 and TRBJ2-5, is DVKVTQSSRYLVKRTGEKVFLECVQDMDHENMFWYRQDPGLGLRLIYFSYDVKMKEKGDIPEGYSVSREKKERFSLILESASTNQTSMYLCASSVTRDRGRYFGPGTRLLVL.

Turning to this clonotype: At one boundary the junction diverges from the germline segment, which might be a read error. The chain couples TRBV4-1 to TRBJ2-7, with a tentative D call TRBD2 (5 bases). The CDR3 sequence is 14 residues long. Germline V gene lookup returns CDR1 MGHRA and CDR2 YSYEKL. CDR3 DNA sequence: TGCACCAGCAGCCGAACGGGATCCGTTGGGGAGCAGTACTTC. Translating gives CTSSRTGSVGEQYF.

This clonotype came up once. Since no conserved phenylalanine or tryptophan closes the CDR3, a read error is the likely cause. The chain joins TRBV4-1 to TRBJ2-7; no reliable D call. This CDR3 contains 16 residues. V lost 1 base, J lost 3 bases, and 16 bases lay in between. The V gene's germline CDR1 is MGHRA and CDR2 YSYEKL. The CDR3 sequence: CASSQVSESNVYEQYC. Written as DNA, the CDR3 is TGCGCCAGCAGCCAAGTGTCAGAGAGCAATGTCTACGAGCAGTACTGC.

This clonotype showed up many times. In nucleotides, the CDR3 is TGTGCCAGCAGGACAGGGTCCACTAGTTTCTTC. This translates into CASRTGSTSFF. This chain links TRBV7-9 with TRBJ2-1; 7 bases align to TRBD1. The germline gives CDR1 SEHNR, CDR2 FQNEAQ (reference sequence). This CDR3 spans 11 amino acids. V was clipped by 6 bases and J by 16 bases; unmatched bases: 9.

At least ten counts were recorded for this clonotype. The rearrangement uses TRBV6-6 and TRBJ1-1; D is ambiguous. CDR3 size: 12 residues. Germline CDR1 reads MNHNY; CDR2 reads SVGAGI (reference sequence). Trimming shortened V by 2 bases and J by 3 bases, and 4 bases separated the two germline ends. The CDR3 loop is CASSYADTEAFF. The CDR3 bases are TGTGCCAGCAGTTACGCGGACACTGAAGCTTTCTTT.

This rearrangement joins TRBV5-6 to TRBJ2-1; no firm D call. V was trimmed by 7 bases and J by 12 bases, leaving 26 bases between them. CDR1 is SGHDT and CDR2 is YYEEEE in the germline V gene. The CDR3 length is 15 residues. CDR3 sequence (DNA): TGTGCCAGCTCCAGGTCCGGCACTCAAGGGTGGGGGCAGTTCTTC. Translation gives CASSRSGTQGWGQFF.

This chain joins TRBV28 and TRBJ2-7, with 7 positions matching TRBD2. The CDR3 length is 14 residues. Germline values: CDR1 MDHEN, CDR2 SYDVKM. The J segment lost 4 bases and the V segment lost 5 bases, leaving 8 bases of the junction unmatched. The CDR3 DNA follows: TGTGCCAGCAGTCCTCTAGCGGAAGCTTACGAGCAGTACTTC. Translating it yields CASSPLAEAYEQYF.

V usage is TRBV6-2 or TRBV6-3 and J usage is TRBJ2-5; D gene uncertain. The CDR3 is made up of 15 amino acids. Between the trimmed V and J ends, which lost 0 bases and 5 bases, there was a span of 13 bases. Germline V gene data show CDR1 as MNHEY and CDR2 as SVGEGT. Here the CDR3 DNA reads TGTGCCAGCAGTTACTCGACGGTATCCGGGGAGACCCAGTACTTC. It translates to CASSYSTVSGETQYF.

Concerning this clonotype itself: A much larger clone is a single base away; this may be a read error. V usage is TRBV11-2 and J usage is TRBJ2-7; possibly TRBD1 or TRBD2 for D (6 bases each). The V gene lost 8 bases and the J gene lost 5 bases, with 19 bases spanning the gap. This CDR3 region has 14 residues. Germline CDR1 SGHAT, CDR2 FQNNGV. The CDR3 reads CASGTFQEGDEQYF. Written as DNA, the CDR3 is TGTGCCAGCGGCACATTTCAGGAGGGGGACGAGCAGTACTTC.

In this sample, this clonotype is medium-sized. The rearrangement links TRBV11-2 to TRBJ2-6; possible D gene TRBD2, 5 bases. Between the trimmed V and J ends, which lost 0 bases and 2 bases, there was a span of 8 bases. CDR1 and CDR2 from the germline V gene are SGHAT and FQNNGV. The CDR3 runs to 16 residues. DNA of the CDR3: TGTGCCAGCAGCTTAGATCTCGGGGCTGGGGCCAACGTCCTGACTTTC. It yields the protein CASSLDLGAGANVLTF.